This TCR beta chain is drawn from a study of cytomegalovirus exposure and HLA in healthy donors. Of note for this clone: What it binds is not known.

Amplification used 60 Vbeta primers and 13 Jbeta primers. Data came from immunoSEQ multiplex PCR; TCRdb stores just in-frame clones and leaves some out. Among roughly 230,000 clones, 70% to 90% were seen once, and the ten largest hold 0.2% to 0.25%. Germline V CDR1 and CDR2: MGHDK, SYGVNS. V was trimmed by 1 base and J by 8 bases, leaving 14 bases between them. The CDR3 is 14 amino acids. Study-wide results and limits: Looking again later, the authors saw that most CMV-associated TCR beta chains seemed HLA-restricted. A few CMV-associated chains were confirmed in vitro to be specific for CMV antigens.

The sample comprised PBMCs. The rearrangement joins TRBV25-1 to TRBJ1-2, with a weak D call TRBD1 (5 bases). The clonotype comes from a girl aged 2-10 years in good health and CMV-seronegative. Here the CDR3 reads CASSESARVGGYTF. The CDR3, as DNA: TGTGCCAGCAGTGAATCGGCCAGGGTAGGCGGCTACACCTTC.